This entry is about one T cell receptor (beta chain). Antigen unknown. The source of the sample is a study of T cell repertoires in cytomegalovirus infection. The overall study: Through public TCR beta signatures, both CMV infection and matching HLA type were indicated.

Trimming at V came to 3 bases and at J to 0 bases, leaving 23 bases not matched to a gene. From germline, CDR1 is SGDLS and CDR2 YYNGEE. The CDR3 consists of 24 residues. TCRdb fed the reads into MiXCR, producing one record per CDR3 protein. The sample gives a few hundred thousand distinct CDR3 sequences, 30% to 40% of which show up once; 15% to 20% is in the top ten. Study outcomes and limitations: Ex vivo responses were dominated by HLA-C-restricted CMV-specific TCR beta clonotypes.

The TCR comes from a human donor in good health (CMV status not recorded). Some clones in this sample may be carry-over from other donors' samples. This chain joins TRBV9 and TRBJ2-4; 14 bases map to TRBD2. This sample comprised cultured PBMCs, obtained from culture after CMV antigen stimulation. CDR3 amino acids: CASSADPGLAGAFSLQLAKNIQYF. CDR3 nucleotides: TGTGCCAGCAGCGCCGATCCGGGACTAGCGGGAGCTTTCTCCTTACAACTAGCCAAAAACATTCAGTACTTC.